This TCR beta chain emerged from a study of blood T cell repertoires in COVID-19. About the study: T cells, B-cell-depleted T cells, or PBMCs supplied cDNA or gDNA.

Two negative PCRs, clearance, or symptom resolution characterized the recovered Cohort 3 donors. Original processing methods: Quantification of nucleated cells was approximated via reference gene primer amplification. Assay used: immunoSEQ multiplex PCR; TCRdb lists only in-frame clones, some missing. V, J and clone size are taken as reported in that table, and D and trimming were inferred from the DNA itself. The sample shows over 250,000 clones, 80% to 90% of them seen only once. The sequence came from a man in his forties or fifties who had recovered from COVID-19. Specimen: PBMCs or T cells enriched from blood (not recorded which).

For the CDR3, the DNA is TGCAGCGATAAGACAGGACTTAGGGGCTACACCTTC. It is translated as CSDKTGLRGYTF. The chain is built from TRBV29-1 and TRBJ1-2, with D possibly TRBD1 on 6 matching bases. Germline V gene data show CDR1 as SQVTM and CDR2 as ANQGSEA. V was shortened by 7 bases and J by 8 bases, with 17 bases between the two germline ends. CDR3 length: 12 residues.